Included here is one T cell receptor (beta chain) sequence, with context. The sample is drawn from a study of blood T cell repertoires in COVID-19. Repertoires were generated with immunoSEQ multiplex PCR, while TCRdb's copy carries only in-frame clones and drops some. The repertoire holds approximately 80,000 clones, with around 90% as singletons. The CDR3 sequence is 16 residues long. Germline trimming cut 5 bases from V and 2 bases from J; bases unmatched to any gene: 8. Germline CDR1 and CDR2: MNHEY and SMNVEV (reference sequence). V gene TRBV27 combines with J gene TRBJ1-3, with 8 bases fitting TRBD1. The sequencing input was peripheral blood. The TCR was taken from a woman aged 45 to 65 in a cohort sampled during active COVID-19. The CDR3 DNA reads TGTGCCAGCAGTGATAGACAGGGGACGGCTGGAAACACCATATATTTT. Amino acid sequence: CASSDRQGTAGNTIYF.